This entry lists 28 T cell receptor beta chains sequenced from one sample in a study of beta chain features in type 1 diabetes (dated by TCRdb to between 2017 and 2018). The investigation overall reported the following: Type 1 diabetes patients showed a moderate but significant shortening of TCRB CDR3 length in all four CD4+ subsets.

Preparation of the library involved the immunoSEQ multiplex PCR assay. The entire amount of isolated RNA was reverse transcribed using the High Capacity cDNA Reverse Transcription Kit, so the sequenced TCRB transcripts were expressed ones. TCRdb took over this immuneACCESS table, retaining in-frame rearrangements with V and J assigned. Such tables are incomplete; in checked studies, under half of the missing clones stem from an unresolved V gene, and the remainder is unexplained. This sample gives around 180,000 clones in total; 7% to 9% of them show up just once. The ten largest account for roughly 0.5% of the sample. The antigens these receptors bind are not known. Sequenced input: central memory CD4+ T cells from blood. The receptors were gathered from a man aged 18 to 30 with type 1 diabetes.

This clone came up a few times. The chain is built from TRBV28 and TRBJ1-2; no clear D. The CDR3 is 14 residues long. Germline CDR1 and CDR2: MDHEN and SYDVKM. Trimming cost V 6 bases and J 4 bases, with 15 bases left between them. The DNA for the CDR3 is TGTGCCAGCAGCTCTGCCCCCGGGAGCTATGGCTACACCTTC. It yields the protein CASSSAPGSYGYTF.

This clone showed up just a few times. The chain employs TRBV2 and TRBJ2-2; D is unresolved. Germline-derived CDR1 and CDR2 are SNHLY and FYNNEI. This CDR3 comprises 12 residues. The V end was cut by 2 bases, the J end by 7 bases, with 5 bases between. CDR3 loop: CASSENLGELFF. CDR3 bases: TGTGCCAGCAGTGAAAATCTCGGGGAGCTGTTTTTT.

This rearrangement joins TRBV5-1 to TRBJ2-1; a possible D gene is TRBD2 (6 bases). Germline CDR1 reads SGHRS; CDR2 reads YFSETQ. This CDR3 region has 15 residues. V lost 6 bases to trimming and J lost 4 bases, with 17 bases between them. This CDR3 reads CASTTEEGIYNEQFF. Here the CDR3 DNA reads TGCGCCAGCACCACCGAGGAGGGTATTTACAATGAGCAGTTCTTC.

V gene TRBV19 combines with J gene TRBJ2-1, with 10 bases that match TRBD2. Trimming at V came to 3 bases and at J to 1 base, leaving 0 bases not matched to a gene. Germline CDR1 is LNHDA and CDR2 is SQIVND (reference sequence). The CDR3 totals 15 residues. CDR3 DNA: TGTGCCAGTAGTATTAGCGGGGGGTCCTACAATGAGCAGTTCTTC. This gives the protein CASSISGGSYNEQFF.

This chain connects TRBV19 to TRBJ1-5; 9 bases line up with TRBD1. V shed 5 bases and J 8 bases; nucleotides not matched to a gene: 13. The CDR3 spans 16 residues. Germline-derived CDR1 and CDR2 are LNHDA and SQIVND (reference sequence). The chain's CDR3 is CASSPGTGTPIKPQHF. CDR3 nucleotides: TGTGCCAGTAGTCCCGGGACAGGGACCCCAATTAAGCCCCAGCATTTT. The whole variable domain, filled in from reference TRBV19 and TRBJ1-5, reads DGGITQSPKYLFRKEGQNVTLSCEQNLNHDAMYWYRQDPGQGLRLIYYSQIVNDFQKGDIAEGYSVSREKKESFPLTVTSAQKNPTAFYLCASSPGTGTPIKPQHFGDGTRLSIL.

The chain joins TRBV7-9 to TRBJ2-5; 10 bases agree with TRBD2. The CDR3 has 15 residues. Germline assignment: CDR1 SEHNR and CDR2 FQNEAQ (reference sequence). V dropped 3 bases and J dropped 5; count of bases not matched to a gene: 6. The DNA for the CDR3 is TGTGCCAGCAGCTTCTGGACTAGCGGCTCGGAGACCCAGTACTTC. Translating it yields CASSFWTSGSETQYF.

The chain carries TRBV7-6 and TRBJ2-3; D might be TRBD2 (5 bases). V was shortened by 4 bases and J by 3 bases, with 17 bases between the two germline ends. The CDR3 totals 16 residues. The germline CDR1 and CDR2 sequences are SGHVS and FNYEAQ. The CDR3 protein is CASSSTRRSRTDTQYF. The CDR3 DNA sequence: TGTGCCAGCAGCTCTACTAGACGGAGCAGGACAGATACGCAGTATTTT.

V usage is TRBV28 and J usage is TRBJ2-1, with 7 bases lining up with TRBD1. Germline V CDR1 and CDR2: MDHEN, SYDVKM. CDR3 size: 14 residues. The V gene end was trimmed by 8 bases and the J gene end by 4 bases; junction bases not matched to a gene: 8. CDR3 protein: CASLGGPGYNEQFF. The CDR3, as DNA: TGTGCCAGCCTAGGGGGCCCGGGGTACAATGAGCAGTTCTTC.

The V gene is TRBV30, the J gene TRBJ1-3; possible D gene TRBD1, 5 bases. V gave up 6 bases and J gave up 1 base, with 10 bases separating them. The CDR3 consists of 13 residues. Germline assignment: CDR1 GTSNPN and CDR2 SVGIG (reference sequence). The CDR3 reads CACQSGSGNTIYF. The CDR3 DNA follows: TGTGCCTGCCAGTCAGGGTCTGGAAACACCATATATTTT.

J is TRBJ1-6 and V is TRBV7-2, with no clear D. The CDR3 length is 12 residues. Germline loops: CDR1 SGHTA, CDR2 FQGNSA. V lost 2 bases and J lost 8, with 4 bases in between. The CDR3 here is CASSLSDSPLHF. The CDR3 nucleotides read TGTGCCAGCAGCTTATCGGATTCACCCCTCCACTTT.

This rearrangement joins TRBV6-5 to TRBJ2-3, with 8 nucleotides matching TRBD2. The CDR3 covers 14 residues. Germline assignment: CDR1 MNHEY and CDR2 SVGAGI. Trimming removed 6 bases from V and 4 bases from J; junction bases left unmatched: 6. The CDR3 DNA sequence: TGTGCCAGCAGGGGGACTAGGATCGCAGATACGCAGTATTTT. It codes for CASRGTRIADTQYF.

This clone has just a few counts. At one of its ends the junction is not consistent with the germline gene, which may arise from a read error. This rearrangement joins TRBV5-4 to TRBJ2-5; D may be TRBD2 (5 bases). CDR1 SGHNT and CDR2 YYREEE come from the germline V gene (reference sequence). This CDR3 has 14 amino acids. CDR3 protein: CTSSLRAVQETQYF. The CDR3 region has the DNA TGTACCAGCAGCTTGAGAGCGGTGCAAGAGACCCAGTACTTC. Combining the CDR3 with reference TRBV5-4 and TRBJ2-5 gives the whole variable domain ETGVTQSPTHLIKTRGQQVTLRCSSQSGHNTVSWYQQALGQGPQFIFQYYREEENGRGNFPPRFSGLQFPNYSSELNVNALELDDSALYLCTSSLRAVQETQYFGPGTRLLVL.

The table lists this clone with a few counts. The J gene is TRBJ2-1, the V gene TRBV27, with D perhaps TRBD2 (6 bases). CDR1 is MNHEY and CDR2 is SMNVEV in the germline V gene (reference sequence). This CDR3 is built from 15 residues. V lost 1 base to trimming and J lost 6 bases, with 13 bases between them. The CDR3: CASSLLGGSSNEQFF. CDR3 nucleotides: TGTGCCAGCAGTTTATTGGGGGGATCGAGCAATGAGCAGTTCTTC.

This clone appeared a few times. The chain couples TRBV5-1 to TRBJ2-3; D perhaps matches TRBD2 (6 bases). Germline V gene lookup returns CDR1 SGHRS and CDR2 YFSETQ. V shed 7 bases and J shed 2 bases, with 17 bases lying between them. The CDR3 is made up of 15 amino acids. The CDR3 DNA follows: TGCGCCAGCGGGGGATTGGGACTTTCCACAGATACGCAGTATTTT. Translation gives CASGGLGLSTDTQYF.

The CDR3 spells CASSLILETQYF. The DNA of the CDR3 is TGTGCCAGCAGCTTAATATTGGAGACCCAGTACTTC. This sequence joins TRBV11-2 and TRBJ2-5; D is uncertain. The CDR3 contains 12 residues. Trimming removed 2 bases from V and 5 bases from J, with 6 bases in between. Germline V lookup: CDR1 SGHAT, CDR2 FQNNGV.

This clone was picked up a small number of times. DNA for the CDR3: TGTGCCAGCAGTGGGCAGGGAACCTATGGCTACACCTTC. Encoded protein: CASSGQGTYGYTF. The rearrangement links TRBV2 to TRBJ1-2; D possibly corresponds to TRBD1 (5 bases). The CDR3 totals 13 residues. V was cut by 4 bases and J by 4 bases, with 10 bases left in between. Per germline, CDR1 SNHLY and CDR2 FYNNEI.

The CDR3 reads CASSQLQETQYF. CDR3 coding DNA: TGCGCCAGCAGCCAACTGCAAGAGACCCAGTACTTC. The chain employs TRBV5-1 and TRBJ2-5; D remains ambiguous. V dropped 4 bases and J dropped 2 bases, with 6 bases sitting between them. CDR1 and CDR2 (germline): SGHRS, YFSETQ. The CDR3 sequence is 12 residues long. Full variable domain (missing parts from reference TRBV5-1 and TRBJ2-5): KAGVTQTPRYLIKTRGQQVTLSCSPISGHRSVSWYQQTPGQGLQFLFEYFSETQRNKGNFPGRFSGRQFSNSRSEMNVSTLELGDSALYLCASSQLQETQYFGPGTRLLVL.

The table lists this clone with a few counts. This sequence joins TRBV5-4 and TRBJ2-2; 8 bases fit TRBD1. Germline CDR1 and CDR2: SGHNT and YYREEE (reference sequence). V trimming: 4 bases; J trimming: 7 bases; junction bases outside the gene matches: 12. The CDR3 extends over 16 amino acids. The CDR3 DNA is TGTGCCAGCAGCCTGGACAGGGTCCCGACAGACGGGGAGCTGTTTTTT. Its protein product is CASSLDRVPTDGELFF.

This clone was picked up a small number of times. The rearrangement links TRBV19 to TRBJ1-2; D not resolved. The germline CDR1 and CDR2 sequences are LNHDA and SQIVND (reference sequence). The CDR3 runs 14 residues. V was trimmed by 7 bases and J by 7 bases, leaving 19 bases between them. CDR3 amino acids: CASKTTGSGSGYTF. The CDR3 region has the DNA TGTGCCAGTAAGACGACCGGGAGTGGGTCTGGCTACACCTTC. Supplemented by reference TRBV19 and TRBJ1-2, the full variable domain reads DGGITQSPKYLFRKEGQNVTLSCEQNLNHDAMYWYRQDPGQGLRLIYYSQIVNDFQKGDIAEGYSVSREKKESFPLTVTSAQKNPTAFYLCASKTTGSGSGYTFGSGTRLTVV.

The chain joins TRBV6-6 to TRBJ1-2; weak D call: TRBD1 (6 bases). From germline, CDR1 is MNHNY and CDR2 SVGAGI (reference sequence). This CDR3 has 14 residues. V was shortened by 2 bases and J by 5 bases, with 12 bases between the two germline ends. The CDR3 DNA sequence: TGTGCCAGCAGTTACCAACAGGGCCGGTATGGCTACACCTTC. Translated, it gives CASSYQQGRYGYTF.

The chain combines TRBV4-3 with TRBJ2-7; D is uncertain. There are 13 residues in the CDR3. Trimming removed 0 bases from V and 9 bases from J, with 12 bases in between. The germline CDR1 and CDR2 sequences are LGHNA and YSLEER. The CDR3 DNA follows: TGCGCCAGCAGCCAAGACTTGCTACGAGGGCAGTACTTC. Protein product: CASSQDLLRGQYF.

This clone was observed a handful of times. The J gene is TRBJ2-1, the V gene TRBV7-9; weak D call: TRBD1 (5 bases). Germline-derived CDR1 and CDR2 are SEHNR and FQNEAQ (reference sequence). Between the trimmed V and J ends, which lost 4 bases and 6 bases, there was a span of 13 bases. This CDR3 region has 14 residues. CDR3 coding DNA: TGTGCCAGCAGCTCTAACCAGCAGGGCAATGAGCAGTTCTTC. Translating it yields CASSSNQQGNEQFF.

Only a few counts were recorded for this clone. The chain uses TRBV7-2 and TRBJ1-2; the D is unclear. V was shortened by 5 bases and J by 8 bases, with 18 bases between the two germline ends. The length of the CDR3 is 14 residues. CDR1 is SGHTA and CDR2 is FQGNSA in the germline V gene. The CDR3 nucleotides are TGTGCCAGCAGCCAGAACCGGGAACAGTTGGGCTACACCTTC. It translates to CASSQNREQLGYTF.

J is TRBJ2-5 and V is TRBV7-2; 7 bases are shared with TRBD2. J was trimmed by 12 bases and V by 5 bases; bases with no gene match: 9. Germline V CDR1 and CDR2: SGHTA, FQGNSA. The CDR3 has 12 residues. The DNA of the CDR3 is TGTGCCAGCAGCACGCCAACCGGGACTAAGTACTTC. The encoded protein is CASSTPTGTKYF.

This clone has a handful of counts. This chain uses TRBV29-1 with TRBJ2-3, with D maybe TRBD1 (7 bases). The V end was cut by 6 bases, the J end by 3 bases, with 13 bases between. CDR1 and CDR2 (germline): SQVTM, ANQGSEA. The CDR3 runs 13 residues. CDR3 loop: CSVQEGATDTQYF. CDR3 DNA: TGCAGCGTACAGGAGGGGGCAACAGATACGCAGTATTTT.

The chain is built from TRBV7-2 and TRBJ2-1; TRBD2 aligns across 13 bases. The CDR3 spans 16 residues. Germline V gene sequence: CDR1 SGHTA, CDR2 FQGNSA. The ends lost 5 bases at V and 7 bases at J; junction bases unmatched: 8. The CDR3 nucleotides read TGTGCCAGCAGCAAAGGGGGACTAGCGGGATTTAATGAGCAGTTCTTC. Translation gives CASSKGGLAGFNEQFF.

The sample holds many counts of this clone. The chain uses TRBV5-5 and TRBJ1-2, with 7 bases identical to TRBD1. Germline V gives CDR1 SGHKS, CDR2 YYEKEE (reference sequence). There are 14 residues in the CDR3. The V segment lost 4 bases and the J segment 7 bases; nucleotides outside the gene matches: 10. CDR3 sequence reads: CASSLQGRSFGYTF. The CDR3 bases are TGTGCCAGCAGCCTACAGGGGCGAAGTTTTGGCTACACCTTC. The full variable domain, its missing parts supplied by reference TRBV5-5 and TRBJ1-2, is DAGVTQSPTHLIKTRGQQVTLRCSPISGHKSVSWYQQVLGQGPQFIFQYYEKEERGRGNFPDRFSARQFPNYSSELNVNALLLGDSALYLCASSLQGRSFGYTFGSGTRLTVV.

Only a few counts were recorded for this clone. The V and J genes are TRBV28 and TRBJ1-1; 7 bases fit TRBD1. Trimming at V came to 5 bases and at J to 3 bases, leaving 3 bases not matched to a gene. CDR3 size: 13 residues. Per the germline V gene, CDR1 is MDHEN and CDR2 is SYDVKM. CDR3 sequence reads: CASSRQGYTEAFF. The CDR3 DNA follows: TGTGCCAGCAGTCGACAGGGCTACACTGAAGCTTTCTTT.